This T cell receptor beta chain was captured by sequencing in a study of immune evolution from preneoplasia to lung adenocarcinoma. Each case's diagnosis was confirmed by two pathologists on H&E. Germline values: CDR1 LGHNA, CDR2 YSLEER. Trimming took 5 bases from V and 2 from J; bases not matched to a gene: 7. The CDR3 runs to 15 residues. This clone came up a few times. Clones were sequenced by immunoSEQ multiplex PCR, and TCRdb holds only the in-frame ones, with some missing. The sample carries approximately 5,100 clones, 69% recorded once. The chain carries TRBV4-3 and TRBJ2-5; the match to TRBD1 covers 8 bases. Source material: FFPE adjacent normal lung tissue. The sequence came from an older person with lung adenocarcinoma. The CDR3 DNA sequence: TGCGCCAGCAGCTCCGGACAGGGCAGACAAGAGACCCAGTACTTC. The encoded protein is CASSSGQGRQETQYF.